A selection of T cell receptor beta chains follows, all from one sample in a study of OX40 agonist ivuxolimab in advanced cancers. Assay: immunoSEQ multiplex PCR; the TCRdb copy retains only in-frame clones and omits some. The sample has roughly 80,000 clones, roughly 86% seen once. The source was CD4+ or CD8+ T cells sorted from blood, collected in a trial of the OX40 agonist ivuxolimab. These receptors were taken from an adult with an advanced solid tumor such as melanoma, head and neck, liver or kidney cancer. CDR3s include the opening cysteine and the closing phenylalanine or tryptophan. Fields, in order: D gene, J gene, V gene, CDR3 protein. D genes are given only for firm matches.

d_call: -
j_call: TRBJ2-3
v_call: TRBV7-3
cdr3_aa: CASSRDSSSTDTQYF

d_call: -
j_call: TRBJ1-4
v_call: TRBV7-2
cdr3_aa: CASTLRPAEKLFF

d_call: -
j_call: TRBJ1-2
v_call: TRBV6-6
cdr3_aa: CASSYGGSNYGYTF

d_call: TRBD2
j_call: TRBJ2-1
v_call: TRBV6-6
cdr3_aa: CASSRLAGGRDEQFF

d_call: -
j_call: TRBJ1-2
v_call: TRBV28
cdr3_aa: CASREAQRGYTF

d_call: TRBD1
j_call: TRBJ1-3
v_call: TRBV28
cdr3_aa: CASSIQGAQGNTIYF

d_call: TRBD2
j_call: TRBJ2-5
v_call: TRBV7-6
cdr3_aa: CASSPGLAGEGETQYF

d_call: TRBD1
j_call: TRBJ1-2
v_call: TRBV6-1
cdr3_aa: CASSPPAGGRDGYTF

d_call: -
j_call: TRBJ2-1
v_call: TRBV5-4
cdr3_aa: CASSFAVVGENEQFF

d_call: TRBD2
j_call: TRBJ2-1
v_call: TRBV6-4
cdr3_aa: CASSAAGGPWDEQFF

d_call: -
j_call: TRBJ2-2
v_call: TRBV7-2
cdr3_aa: CASSSGWTGELFF

d_call: -
j_call: TRBJ1-1
v_call: TRBV7-6
cdr3_aa: CASSLRGWATEAFF

d_call: -
j_call: TRBJ2-2
v_call: TRBV27
cdr3_aa: CASSSSQGGITGELFF

d_call: -
j_call: TRBJ2-5
v_call: TRBV7-2
cdr3_aa: CASSQMGQETQYF

d_call: -
j_call: TRBJ1-4
v_call: TRBV2
cdr3_aa: CASSFTGIREKLFF

d_call: -
j_call: TRBJ1-5
v_call: TRBV27
cdr3_aa: CASSPSRAGVGSNQPQHF

d_call: -
j_call: TRBJ1-4
v_call: TRBV4-3
cdr3_aa: CASSPLSAATNEKLFF

d_call: -
j_call: TRBJ2-3
v_call: TRBV7-8
cdr3_aa: CASIPGFGGTDTQYF

d_call: -
j_call: TRBJ2-3
v_call: TRBV19
cdr3_aa: CASSRRGTTSTDTQYF

d_call: -
j_call: TRBJ1-3
v_call: TRBV6-1
cdr3_aa: CASSQSGGNTIYF

d_call: -
j_call: TRBJ2-1
v_call: TRBV5-1
cdr3_aa: CASSLARTYEQFF

d_call: -
j_call: TRBJ1-1
v_call: TRBV11-3
cdr3_aa: CASSLRGNTEAFF

d_call: -
j_call: TRBJ1-6
v_call: TRBV5-4
cdr3_aa: CASSPSLTGINSPLHF

d_call: -
j_call: TRBJ2-3
v_call: TRBV5-6
cdr3_aa: CASSLRTATDTQYF

d_call: -
j_call: TRBJ1-4
v_call: TRBV30
cdr3_aa: CAWSVGSSNEKLFF

d_call: TRBD1
j_call: TRBJ2-1
v_call: TRBV4-1
cdr3_aa: CASSQESGQGADEQFF

d_call: TRBD2
j_call: TRBJ2-5
v_call: TRBV28
cdr3_aa: CASSLNRGAGGRWETQYF

d_call: -
j_call: TRBJ2-7
v_call: TRBV7-9
cdr3_aa: CASSAVKQYF

d_call: -
j_call: TRBJ2-6
v_call: TRBV6-6
cdr3_aa: CASSERSSGANVLTF

d_call: -
j_call: TRBJ2-7
v_call: TRBV6-5
cdr3_aa: CASSLPGSYEQYF

d_call: -
j_call: TRBJ1-2
v_call: TRBV30
cdr3_aa: CAWKGRSLGYTF

d_call: -
j_call: TRBJ2-2
v_call: TRBV7-2
cdr3_aa: CASSLALRRGGELFF

d_call: -
j_call: TRBJ1-1
v_call: TRBV15
cdr3_aa: CATSKTEAFF

d_call: TRBD2
j_call: TRBJ2-3
v_call: TRBV28
cdr3_aa: CASQGSGYLFGTQYF

d_call: TRBD2
j_call: TRBJ2-3
v_call: TRBV6-1
cdr3_aa: CASSLAGGTDTQYF

d_call: -
j_call: -
v_call: TRBV7-8
cdr3_aa: CASSQQTGSYEQYF

d_call: -
j_call: TRBJ1-1
v_call: TRBV11-2
cdr3_aa: CASSFGETEAFF

d_call: -
j_call: TRBJ2-7
v_call: TRBV5-3
cdr3_aa: CARSKQDGSGLSSYEQYF

d_call: -
j_call: -
v_call: TRBV5-4
cdr3_aa: CASSLGPRSHEQYF

d_call: -
j_call: TRBJ2-7
v_call: TRBV10-2
cdr3_aa: CASSSDGGGEQYF

d_call: -
j_call: TRBJ2-6
v_call: TRBV19
cdr3_aa: CASSWVWGQTGANVLTF

d_call: TRBD1
j_call: TRBJ2-7
v_call: TRBV5-1
cdr3_aa: CASSFYRGSPYEQYF

d_call: -
j_call: TRBJ1-2
v_call: TRBV4-1
cdr3_aa: CASSQEAPAGQNYGYTF

d_call: -
j_call: TRBJ2-5
v_call: TRBV28
cdr3_aa: CASSLEETQYF

d_call: TRBD1
j_call: TRBJ2-7
v_call: TRBV4-2
cdr3_aa: CASSQRQGTYEQYF

d_call: -
j_call: TRBJ1-1
v_call: TRBV30
cdr3_aa: CASGRPGTEAFF

d_call: -
j_call: TRBJ2-1
v_call: TRBV11-3
cdr3_aa: CASSPDSLGNEQFF

d_call: TRBD1
j_call: TRBJ2-7
v_call: TRBV7-2
cdr3_aa: CASSLVTGESYEQYF

d_call: TRBD1
j_call: TRBJ2-7
v_call: TRBV30
cdr3_aa: CAWSNRDRGTYEQYF

d_call: TRBD1
j_call: TRBJ1-3
v_call: TRBV5-1
cdr3_aa: CASSAGTGGSAGNTIYF

d_call: -
j_call: TRBJ2-7
v_call: TRBV6-6
cdr3_aa: CASRGSTGPSFEQYF

d_call: -
j_call: TRBJ1-1
v_call: TRBV7-6
cdr3_aa: CASSLSYNTEAFF

d_call: -
j_call: TRBJ1-1
v_call: TRBV27
cdr3_aa: CASSPSESEAFF

d_call: TRBD1
j_call: TRBJ2-2
v_call: TRBV5-5
cdr3_aa: CASSNRTGNPGELFF

d_call: TRBD2
j_call: TRBJ2-3
v_call: TRBV5-1
cdr3_aa: CASSSKTSGSSDTQYF

d_call: -
j_call: TRBJ2-7
v_call: TRBV5-1
cdr3_aa: CASSITGEQYF

d_call: TRBD2
j_call: TRBJ2-3
v_call: TRBV6-1
cdr3_aa: CASSELAGIGTDTQYF